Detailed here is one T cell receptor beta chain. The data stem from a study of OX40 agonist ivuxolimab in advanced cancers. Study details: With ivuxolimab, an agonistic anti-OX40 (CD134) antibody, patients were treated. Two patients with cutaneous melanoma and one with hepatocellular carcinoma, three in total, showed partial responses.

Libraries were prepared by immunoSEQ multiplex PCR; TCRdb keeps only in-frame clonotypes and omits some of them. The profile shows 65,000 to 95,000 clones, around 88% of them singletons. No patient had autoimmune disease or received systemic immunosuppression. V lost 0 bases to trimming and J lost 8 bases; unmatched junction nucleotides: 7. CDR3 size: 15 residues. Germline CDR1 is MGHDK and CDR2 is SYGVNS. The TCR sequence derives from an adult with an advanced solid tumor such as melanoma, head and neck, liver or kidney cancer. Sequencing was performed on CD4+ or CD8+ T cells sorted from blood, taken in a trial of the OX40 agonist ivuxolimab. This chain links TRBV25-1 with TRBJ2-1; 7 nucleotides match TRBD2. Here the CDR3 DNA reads TGTGCCAGCAGTGAATACGGGAGGAGGGGCGATGAGCAGTTCTTC. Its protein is CASSEYGRRGDEQFF.